This T cell receptor beta chain came from a study of T cells after yellow fever vaccination. V lost 5 bases and J 2 bases, leaving 13 bases between the germline ends. The germline V gene encodes CDR1 MNHEY and CDR2 SMNVEV (reference sequence). This CDR3 is 15 amino acids long. A 5'RACE template-switching step, the method used to make TCR cDNA, added a universal primer site and UMIs. TCRdb ran MiXCR on the 5' RACE reads and lists one entry per CDR3 protein. The sample consists of approximately 32,000 distinct CDR3 sequences, 4% to 4.5% of them appearing once. This clonotype was seen ten or more times. Its antigen is unknown. Whole-study findings and limits: The secondary response peaked faster, at day 5 versus 15, but was weaker. Some clonotypes were seen in both the CD4 and the CD8 compartments. These made up a small share and likely arose from convergent recombination. One caveat is that FACS-sorted repertoires could contain abundant clonotypes contaminating from the bulk population.

The V and J genes are TRBV27 and TRBJ1-5; TRBD1 might be the D (5 bases). Sequenced material: CD8+ T cells sorted from PBMCs, taken 5 days after the yellow fever booster vaccination. The TCR originated in a man aged 25 to 40 who received the YFV17D yellow fever vaccine. The CDR3 coding sequence is TGTGCCAGCAGTCCCGGGACTATAGGCAATCAGCCCCAGCATTTT. It codes for CASSPGTIGNQPQHF.